This T cell receptor beta chain was recorded in a study of molecular identifiers for immune sequencing clone quantification. Study-wide findings and caveats: Shared barcodes on identical TCR molecules could underestimate the sizes of highly expanded clones. Beyond 20 RNA copies, clones held over 97% of effector molecules, compared with under 1% in naive cells.

The sample holds many counts of this clonotype. Its antigen is as yet unknown. Each library that profiled naive CD8 cells came from around 20,000 to 990,000 sorted cells with 10%, 30% or 50% RNA. Sorting selected naive CD8 T cells with a CD8+CD4-CCR7+CD45RA+ phenotype. TCRdb re-analysed the PCR reads in MiXCR, keeping a single row per CDR3 protein. The sample records 60,000 to 80,000 distinct CDR3 sequences, roughly 18% being singletons. The sample was naive CD8+ T cells from blood, with Jurkat cell RNA spiked in. Described subset: FACS-sorted CD8+CD4-CCR7+CD45RA+ naive T cells. The clonotype originates from a human donor in good health. Some libraries in this study had Jurkat cell RNA spiked in.

The CDR3 nucleotides read TGCGCCAGCAGCTCGGGACAGCTAACTAATGAAAAACTGTTTTTT. Encoded protein: CASSSGQLTNEKLFF. The chain has TRBV5-1 and TRBJ1-4; 7 bases agree with TRBD1. CDR1 SGHRS and CDR2 YFSETQ come from the germline V gene. V lost 3 bases, J lost 1 base, and 3 bases stayed unmatched. The CDR3 covers 15 residues.